This TCR beta chain came from a study of graft-versus-host responses after intestinal transplantation. Study summary: Transplants given to recipients were multivisceral, liver-intestinal, or isolated intestinal. Anti-thymocyte globulin induction was given to all recipients, followed by tacrolimus and steroids for around three years.

This CDR3 contains 13 residues. The ends were cut back, 3 bases at V and 1 base at J, with 6 bases in the middle. Germline V gene data show CDR1 as SQVTM and CDR2 as ANQGSEA. To note about this clone: Antigen unknown.

Assay: immunoSEQ multiplex PCR; the TCRdb copy retains only in-frame clones and omits some. The repertoire has 95,000 to 150,000 clones, around 95% of them found once; the top ten carry under 3.5%. This sequence was found in a human donor who received an intestinal transplant. The chain recombines TRBV29-1 with TRBJ2-2; D may be TRBD2 (5 bases). Sequences were derived from unstimulated CD8+ T cells sorted from spleen or lymph node cells, sampled before intestinal transplant. CDR3 amino acids: CSVDGGNTGELFF. As DNA, the CDR3 is TGCAGCGTTGACGGAGGGAACACCGGGGAGCTGTTTTTT.